These 2 T cell receptor beta chains were all obtained from the same sample, sequenced in a study of blood T cell repertoires in COVID-19. Sequencing was performed with immunoSEQ multiplex PCR; in TCRdb, only in-frame clones are kept and a portion is missing. Here the sample spans 76,000 or so clones, around 79% being singletons. Sequencing was done on a sample of peripheral blood. All receptors derive from a man aged 45-60 years with acute or convalescent COVID-19.

V usage is TRBV11-1 and J usage is TRBJ2-7; 7 bases match TRBD1. V was pared by 5 bases and J by 3 bases, with 4 bases of the junction left unmatched. This CDR3 has 13 residues. Germline loops: CDR1 SGHAT, CDR2 FQDESV (reference sequence). The CDR3 DNA follows: TGTGCCAGCAGCCCCCGACAGGGCTACGAGCAGTACTTC. It specifies CASSPRQGYEQYF.

CDR3 bases: TGTGCCAGCACCCCGAGGACGGGGAATTCACCCCTCCACTTT. Translated, it gives CASTPRTGNSPLHF. The V call is TRBV2, the J call TRBJ1-6; D is ambiguous. Germline V gene data show CDR1 as SNHLY and CDR2 as FYNNEI. V was cut by 7 bases and J by 7 bases, with 14 bases left in between. The CDR3 totals 14 residues.